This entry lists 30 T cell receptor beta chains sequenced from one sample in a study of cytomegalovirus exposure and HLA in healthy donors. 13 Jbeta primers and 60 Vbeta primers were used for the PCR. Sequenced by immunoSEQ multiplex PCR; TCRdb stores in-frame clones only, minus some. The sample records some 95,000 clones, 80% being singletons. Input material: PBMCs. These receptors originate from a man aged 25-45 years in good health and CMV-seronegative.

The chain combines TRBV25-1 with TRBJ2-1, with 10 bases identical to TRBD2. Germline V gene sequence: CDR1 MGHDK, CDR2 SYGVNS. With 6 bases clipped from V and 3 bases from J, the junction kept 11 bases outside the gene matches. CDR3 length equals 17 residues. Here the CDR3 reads CASSPAQSGRVYNEQFF. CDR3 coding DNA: TGTGCCAGCAGCCCCGCCCAAAGCGGGAGGGTCTACAATGAGCAGTTCTTC.

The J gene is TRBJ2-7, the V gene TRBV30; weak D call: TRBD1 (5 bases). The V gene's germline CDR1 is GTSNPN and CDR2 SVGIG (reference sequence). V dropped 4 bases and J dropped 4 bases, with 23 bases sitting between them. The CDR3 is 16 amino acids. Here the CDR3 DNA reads TGTGCCTGGACTCCCGCCCCAGAGCAGGGAACTTACGAGCAGTACTTC. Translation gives CAWTPAPEQGTYEQYF.

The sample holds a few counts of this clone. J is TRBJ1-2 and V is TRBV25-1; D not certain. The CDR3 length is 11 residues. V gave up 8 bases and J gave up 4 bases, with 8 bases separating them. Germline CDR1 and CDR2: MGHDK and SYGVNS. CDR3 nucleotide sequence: TGTGCCAGCCAGTCGTCCTATGGCTACACCTTC. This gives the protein CASQSSYGYTF.

The CDR3 region has the DNA TGTGCCACCAGCCCTCAGAGGGAAGCGATTCAGCCCCAGCATTTT. Its translation: CATSPQREAIQPQHF. The rearrangement uses TRBV15 and TRBJ1-5; D gene ambiguous. Trimming shortened V by 5 bases and J by 6 bases, and 17 bases separated the two germline ends. Germline V gene data show CDR1 as LNHNV and CDR2 as YYDKDF (reference sequence). The CDR3 covers 15 residues.

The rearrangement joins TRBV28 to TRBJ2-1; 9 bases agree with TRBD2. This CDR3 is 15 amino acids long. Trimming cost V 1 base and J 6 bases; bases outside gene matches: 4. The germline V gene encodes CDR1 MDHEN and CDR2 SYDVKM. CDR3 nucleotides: TGTGCCAGCAGTTTATTCGTGACTAGCGGCAATGAGCAGTTCTTC. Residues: CASSLFVTSGNEQFF.

The CDR3 loop reads CASSLITRNEKLFF. CDR3 DNA sequence: TGCGCCAGCAGCTTGATTACTAGGAATGAAAAACTGTTTTTT. The genes are TRBV5-1 and TRBJ1-4, with no clear D. The CDR3 sequence is 14 residues long. Germline V gene lookup returns CDR1 SGHRS and CDR2 YFSETQ. The ends were cut back, 1 base at V and 5 bases at J, with 9 bases in the middle. Supplemented by reference TRBV5-1 and TRBJ1-4, the full variable domain reads KAGVTQTPRYLIKTRGQQVTLSCSPISGHRSVSWYQQTPGQGLQFLFEYFSETQRNKGNFPGRFSGRQFSNSRSEMNVSTLELGDSALYLCASSLITRNEKLFFGSGTQLSVL.

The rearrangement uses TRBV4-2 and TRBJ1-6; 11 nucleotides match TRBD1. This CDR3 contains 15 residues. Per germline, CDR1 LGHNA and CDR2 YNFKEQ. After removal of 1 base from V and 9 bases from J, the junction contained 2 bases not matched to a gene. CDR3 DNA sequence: TGTGCCAGCAGCCAAGGGGGACAGGGGGTTTCACCCCTCCACTTT. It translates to CASSQGGQGVSPLHF.

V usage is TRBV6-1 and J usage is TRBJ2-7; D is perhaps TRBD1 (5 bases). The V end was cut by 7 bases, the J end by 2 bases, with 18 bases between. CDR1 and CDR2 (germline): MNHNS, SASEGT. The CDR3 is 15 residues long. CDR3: CASNVAGPSTYEQYF. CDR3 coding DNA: TGTGCCAGCAACGTTGCAGGGCCATCAACCTACGAGCAGTACTTC.

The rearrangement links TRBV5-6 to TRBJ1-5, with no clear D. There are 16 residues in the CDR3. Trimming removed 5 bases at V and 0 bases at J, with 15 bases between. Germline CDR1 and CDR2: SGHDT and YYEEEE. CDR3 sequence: CASSSSGGSSNQPQHF. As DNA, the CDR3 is TGTGCCAGCAGTTCTAGCGGTGGGTCTAGCAATCAGCCCCAGCATTTT.

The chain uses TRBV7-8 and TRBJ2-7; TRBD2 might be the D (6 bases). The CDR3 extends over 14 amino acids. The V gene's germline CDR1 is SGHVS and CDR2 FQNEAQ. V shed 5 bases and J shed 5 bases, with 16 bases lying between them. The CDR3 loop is CASSPRRGKNEQYF. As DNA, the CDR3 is TGTGCCAGCAGCCCCCGCCGGGGGAAGAACGAGCAGTACTTC.

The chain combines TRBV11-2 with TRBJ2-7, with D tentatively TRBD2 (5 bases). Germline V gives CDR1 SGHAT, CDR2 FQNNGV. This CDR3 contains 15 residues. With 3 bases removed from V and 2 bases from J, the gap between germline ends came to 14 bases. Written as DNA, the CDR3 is TGTGCCAGCAGCTTCGGTAGCGCGATTACCTACGAGCAGTACTTC. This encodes CASSFGSAITYEQYF. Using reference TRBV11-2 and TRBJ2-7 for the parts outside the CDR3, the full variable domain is EAGVAQSPRYKIIEKRQSVAFWCNPISGHATLYWYQQILGQGPKLLIQFQNNGVVDDSQLPKDRFSAERLKGVDSTLKIQPAKLEDSAVYLCASSFGSAITYEQYFGPGTRLTVT.

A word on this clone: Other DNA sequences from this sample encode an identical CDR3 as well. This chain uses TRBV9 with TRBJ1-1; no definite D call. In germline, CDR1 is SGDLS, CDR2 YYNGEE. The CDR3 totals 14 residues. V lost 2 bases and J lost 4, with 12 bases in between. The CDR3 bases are TGTGCCAGCAGCGTCGCCCGAGGAGGCACTGAAGCTTTCTTT. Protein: CASSVARGGTEAFF.

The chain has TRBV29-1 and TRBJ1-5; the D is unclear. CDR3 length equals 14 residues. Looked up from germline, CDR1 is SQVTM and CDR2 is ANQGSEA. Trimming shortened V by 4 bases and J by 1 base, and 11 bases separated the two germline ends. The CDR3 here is CSVGAGTSNQPQHF. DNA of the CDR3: TGCAGCGTTGGAGCAGGCACAAGCAATCAGCCCCAGCATTTT.

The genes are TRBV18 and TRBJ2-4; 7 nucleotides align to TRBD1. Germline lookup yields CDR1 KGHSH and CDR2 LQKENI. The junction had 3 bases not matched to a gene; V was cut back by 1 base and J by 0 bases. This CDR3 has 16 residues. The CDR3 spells CASSPLQGLAKNIQYF. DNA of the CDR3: TGTGCCAGCTCACCACTACAGGGGCTAGCCAAAAACATTCAGTACTTC.

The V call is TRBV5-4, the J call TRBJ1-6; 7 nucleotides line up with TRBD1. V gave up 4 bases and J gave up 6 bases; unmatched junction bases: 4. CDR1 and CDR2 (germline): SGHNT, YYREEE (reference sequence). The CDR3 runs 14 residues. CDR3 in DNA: TGTGCCAGCAGCCGCGGGACAGTTAATTCACCCCTCCACTTT. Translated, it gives CASSRGTVNSPLHF.

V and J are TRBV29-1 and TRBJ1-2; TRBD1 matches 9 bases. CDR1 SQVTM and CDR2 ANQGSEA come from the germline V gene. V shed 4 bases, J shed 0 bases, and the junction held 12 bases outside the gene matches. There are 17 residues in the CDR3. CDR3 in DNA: TGCAGCGTTGTGCTACCGGGACAGGGAAAATCTAACTATGGCTACACCTTC. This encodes CSVVLPGQGKSNYGYTF.

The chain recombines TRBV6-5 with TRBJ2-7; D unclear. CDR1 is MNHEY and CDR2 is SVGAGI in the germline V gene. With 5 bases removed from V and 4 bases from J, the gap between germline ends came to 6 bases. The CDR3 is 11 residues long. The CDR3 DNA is TGTGCCAGCAGTACATTATACGAGCAGTACTTC. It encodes CASSTLYEQYF.

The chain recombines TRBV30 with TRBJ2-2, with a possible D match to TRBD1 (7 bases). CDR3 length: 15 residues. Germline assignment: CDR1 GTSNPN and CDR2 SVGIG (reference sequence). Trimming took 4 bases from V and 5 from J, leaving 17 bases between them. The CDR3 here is CAWKPGGLETGELFF. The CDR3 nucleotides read TGTGCCTGGAAGCCAGGGGGGTTAGAAACCGGGGAGCTGTTTTTT.

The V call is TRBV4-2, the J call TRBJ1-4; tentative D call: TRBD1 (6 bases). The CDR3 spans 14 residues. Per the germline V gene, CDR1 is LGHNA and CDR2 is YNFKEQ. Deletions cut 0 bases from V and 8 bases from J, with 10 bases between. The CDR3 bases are TGTGCCAGCAGCCAAGATACAGGGTACGAAAAACTGTTTTTT. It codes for CASSQDTGYEKLFF.

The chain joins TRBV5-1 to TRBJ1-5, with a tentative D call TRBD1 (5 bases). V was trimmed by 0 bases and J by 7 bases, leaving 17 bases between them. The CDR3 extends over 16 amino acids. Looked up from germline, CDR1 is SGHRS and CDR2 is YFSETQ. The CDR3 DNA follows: TGCGCCAGCAGCTTGGGCGGGGGACCCCCCGGCCAGCCCCAGCATTTT. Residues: CASSLGGGPPGQPQHF.

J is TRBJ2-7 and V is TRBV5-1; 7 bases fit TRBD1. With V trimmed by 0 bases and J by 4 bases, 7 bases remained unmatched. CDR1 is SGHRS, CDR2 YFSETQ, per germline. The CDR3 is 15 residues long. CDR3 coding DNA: TGCGCCAGCAGCTTGGAAGGCAGGGGGACGTACGAGCAGTACTTC. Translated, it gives CASSLEGRGTYEQYF.

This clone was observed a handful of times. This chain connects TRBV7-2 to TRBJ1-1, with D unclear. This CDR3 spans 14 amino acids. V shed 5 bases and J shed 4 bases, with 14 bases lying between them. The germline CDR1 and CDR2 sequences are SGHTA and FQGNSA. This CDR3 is CASSTLLSGTEAFF. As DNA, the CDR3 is TGTGCCAGCAGCACTCTCCTGTCGGGCACTGAAGCTTTCTTT.

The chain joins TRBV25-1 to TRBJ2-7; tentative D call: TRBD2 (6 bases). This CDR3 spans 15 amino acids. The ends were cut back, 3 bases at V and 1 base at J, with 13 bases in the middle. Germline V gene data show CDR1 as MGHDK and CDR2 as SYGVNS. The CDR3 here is CASSDGTGGSYEQYF. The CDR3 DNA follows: TGTGCCAGCAGTGACGGGACTGGCGGTTCCTACGAGCAGTACTTC.

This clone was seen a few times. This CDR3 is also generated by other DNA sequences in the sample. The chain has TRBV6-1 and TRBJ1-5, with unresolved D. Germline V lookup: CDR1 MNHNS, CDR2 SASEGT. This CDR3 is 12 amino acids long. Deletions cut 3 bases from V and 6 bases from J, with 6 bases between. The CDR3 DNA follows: TGTGCCAGCAGTGACCGAGTTCAGCCCCAGCATTTT. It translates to CASSDRVQPQHF.

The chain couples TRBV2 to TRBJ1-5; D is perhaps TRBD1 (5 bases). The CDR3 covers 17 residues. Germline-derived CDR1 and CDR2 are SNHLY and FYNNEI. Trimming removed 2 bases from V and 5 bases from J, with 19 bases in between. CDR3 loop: CASSEFRGVRGDQPQHF. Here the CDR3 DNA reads TGTGCCAGCAGTGAATTTCGGGGAGTACGGGGGGATCAGCCCCAGCATTTT.

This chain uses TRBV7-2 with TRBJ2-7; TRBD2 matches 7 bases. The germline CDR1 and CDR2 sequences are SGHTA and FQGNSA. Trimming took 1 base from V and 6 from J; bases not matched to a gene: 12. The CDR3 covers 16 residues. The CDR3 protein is CASSLEVGWGGVEQYF. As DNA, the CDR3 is TGTGCCAGCAGCTTAGAGGTGGGCTGGGGGGGGGTCGAGCAGTACTTC.

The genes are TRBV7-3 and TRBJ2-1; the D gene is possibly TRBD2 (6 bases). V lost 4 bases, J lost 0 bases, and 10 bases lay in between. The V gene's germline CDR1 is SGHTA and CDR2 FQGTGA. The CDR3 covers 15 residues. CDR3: CASSSRGSSYNEQFF. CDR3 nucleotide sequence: TGTGCCAGCAGCTCCCGGGGGAGCTCCTACAATGAGCAGTTCTTC.

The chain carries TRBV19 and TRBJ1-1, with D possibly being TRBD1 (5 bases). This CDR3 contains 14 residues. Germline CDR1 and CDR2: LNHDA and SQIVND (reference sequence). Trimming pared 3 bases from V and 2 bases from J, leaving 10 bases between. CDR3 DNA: TGTGCCAGTAGTATTCCCGGGGGAAACACTGAAGCTTTCTTT. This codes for CASSIPGGNTEAFF. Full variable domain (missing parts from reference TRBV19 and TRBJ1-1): DGGITQSPKYLFRKEGQNVTLSCEQNLNHDAMYWYRQDPGQGLRLIYYSQIVNDFQKGDIAEGYSVSREKKESFPLTVTSAQKNPTAFYLCASSIPGGNTEAFFGQGTRLTVV.

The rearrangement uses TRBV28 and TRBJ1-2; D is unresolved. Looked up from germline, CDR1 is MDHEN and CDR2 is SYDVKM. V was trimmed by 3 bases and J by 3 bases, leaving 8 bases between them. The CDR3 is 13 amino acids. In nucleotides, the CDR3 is TGTGCCAGCAGTTTGGGCTTGCACTATGGCTACACCTTC. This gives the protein CASSLGLHYGYTF.

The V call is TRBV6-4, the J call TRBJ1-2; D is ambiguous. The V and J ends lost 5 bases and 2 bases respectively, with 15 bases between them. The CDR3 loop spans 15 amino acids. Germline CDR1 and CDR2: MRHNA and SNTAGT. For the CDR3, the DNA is TGTGCCAGCAGTAAGCAGGCCTCCCACAACTATGGCTACACCTTC. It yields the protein CASSKQASHNYGYTF.